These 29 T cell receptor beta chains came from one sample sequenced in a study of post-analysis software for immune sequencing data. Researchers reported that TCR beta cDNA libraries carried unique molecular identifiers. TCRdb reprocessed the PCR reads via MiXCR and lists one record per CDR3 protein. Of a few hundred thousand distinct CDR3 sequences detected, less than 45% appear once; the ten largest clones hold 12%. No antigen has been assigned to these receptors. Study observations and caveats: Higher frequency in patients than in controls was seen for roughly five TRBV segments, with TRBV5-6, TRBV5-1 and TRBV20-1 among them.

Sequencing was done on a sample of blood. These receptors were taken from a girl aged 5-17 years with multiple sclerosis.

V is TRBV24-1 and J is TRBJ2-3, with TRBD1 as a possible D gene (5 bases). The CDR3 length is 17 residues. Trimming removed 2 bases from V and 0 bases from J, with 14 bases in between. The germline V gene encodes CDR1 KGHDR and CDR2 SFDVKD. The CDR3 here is CATSDSSRDISTDTQYF. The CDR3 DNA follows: TGTGCCACCAGTGATTCGTCCAGGGATATCAGCACAGATACGCAGTATTTT.

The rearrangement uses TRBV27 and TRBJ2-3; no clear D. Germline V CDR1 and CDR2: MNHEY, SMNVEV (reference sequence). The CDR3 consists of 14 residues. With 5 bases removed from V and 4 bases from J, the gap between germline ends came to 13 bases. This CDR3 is CASSPLLGPDTQYF. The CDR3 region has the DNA TGTGCCAGCAGTCCCTTGCTCGGGCCAGATACGCAGTATTTT.

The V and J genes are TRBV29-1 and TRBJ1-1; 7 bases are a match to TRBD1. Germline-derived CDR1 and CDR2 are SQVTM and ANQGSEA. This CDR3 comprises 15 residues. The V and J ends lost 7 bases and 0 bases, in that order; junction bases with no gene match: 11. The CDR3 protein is CSGMVEGALNTEAFF. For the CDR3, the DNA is TGCAGCGGCATGGTAGAGGGGGCCCTGAACACTGAAGCTTTCTTT. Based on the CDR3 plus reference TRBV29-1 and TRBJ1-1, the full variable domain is SAVISQKPSRDICQRGTSLTIQCQVDSQVTMMFWYRQQPGQSLTLIATANQGSEATYESGFVIDKFPISRPNLTFSTLTVSNMSPEDSSIYLCSGMVEGALNTEAFFGQGTRLTVV.

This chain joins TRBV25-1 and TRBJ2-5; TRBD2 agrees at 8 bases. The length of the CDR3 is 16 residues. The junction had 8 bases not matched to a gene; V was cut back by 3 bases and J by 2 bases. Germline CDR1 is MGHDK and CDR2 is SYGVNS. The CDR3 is CASSDLTSGPQETQYF. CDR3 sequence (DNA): TGTGCCAGCAGTGATCTCACTAGCGGACCTCAAGAGACCCAGTACTTC.

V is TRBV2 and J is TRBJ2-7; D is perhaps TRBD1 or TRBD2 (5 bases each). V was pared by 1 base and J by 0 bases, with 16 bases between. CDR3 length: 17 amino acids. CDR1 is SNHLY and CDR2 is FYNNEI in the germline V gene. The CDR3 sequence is CASSEGRGAESSYEQYF. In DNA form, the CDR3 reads TGTGCCAGCAGTGAAGGTCGGGGCGCGGAAAGCTCCTACGAGCAGTACTTC. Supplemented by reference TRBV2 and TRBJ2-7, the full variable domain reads EPEVTQTPSHQVTQMGQEVILRCVPISNHLYFYWYRQILGQKVEFLVSFYNNEISEKSEIFDDQFSVERPDGSNFTLKIRSTKLEDSAMYFCASSEGRGAESSYEQYFGPGTRLTVT.

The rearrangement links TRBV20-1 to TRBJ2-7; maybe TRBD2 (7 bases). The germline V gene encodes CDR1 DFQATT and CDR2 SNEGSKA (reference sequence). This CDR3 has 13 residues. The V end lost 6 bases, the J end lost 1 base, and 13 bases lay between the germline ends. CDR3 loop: CSASGGASYEQYF. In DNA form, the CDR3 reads TGCAGTGCAAGTGGGGGGGCGTCCTACGAGCAGTACTTC.

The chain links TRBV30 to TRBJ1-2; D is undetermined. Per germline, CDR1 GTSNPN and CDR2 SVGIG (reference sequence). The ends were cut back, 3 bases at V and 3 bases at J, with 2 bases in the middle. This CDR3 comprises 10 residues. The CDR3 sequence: CAWRDYGYTF. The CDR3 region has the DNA TGTGCCTGGAGGGACTATGGCTACACCTTC.

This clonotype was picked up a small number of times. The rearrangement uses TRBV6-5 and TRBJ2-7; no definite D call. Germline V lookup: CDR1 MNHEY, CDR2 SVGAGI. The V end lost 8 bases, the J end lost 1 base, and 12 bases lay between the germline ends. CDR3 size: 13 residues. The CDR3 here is CASLKPGSYEQYF. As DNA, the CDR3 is TGTGCCAGCCTTAAACCAGGTTCCTACGAGCAGTACTTC.

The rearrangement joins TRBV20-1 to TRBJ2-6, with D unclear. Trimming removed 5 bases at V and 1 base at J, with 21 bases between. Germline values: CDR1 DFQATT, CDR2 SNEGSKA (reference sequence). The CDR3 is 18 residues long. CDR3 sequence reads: CSAPPRSPLGSGANVLTF. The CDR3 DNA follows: TGCAGTGCTCCACCTCGATCTCCCTTAGGGTCTGGGGCCAACGTCCTGACTTTC.

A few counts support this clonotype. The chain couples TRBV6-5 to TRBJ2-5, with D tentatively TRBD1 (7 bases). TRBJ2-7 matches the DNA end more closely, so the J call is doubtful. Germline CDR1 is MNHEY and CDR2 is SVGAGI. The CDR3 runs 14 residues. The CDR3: CASSGGGLAYEQYF. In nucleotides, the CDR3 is TGTGCCTCCAGCGGAGGGGGCCTCGCCTACGAGCAGTACTTC.

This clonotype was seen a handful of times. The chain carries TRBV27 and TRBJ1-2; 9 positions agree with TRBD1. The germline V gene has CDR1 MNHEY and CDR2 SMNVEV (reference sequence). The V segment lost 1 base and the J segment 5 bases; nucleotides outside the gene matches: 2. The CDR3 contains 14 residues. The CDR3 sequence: CASSLLGTGYGYTF. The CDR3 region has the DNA TGTGCCAGCAGTTTATTGGGGACAGGGTATGGCTACACCTTC.

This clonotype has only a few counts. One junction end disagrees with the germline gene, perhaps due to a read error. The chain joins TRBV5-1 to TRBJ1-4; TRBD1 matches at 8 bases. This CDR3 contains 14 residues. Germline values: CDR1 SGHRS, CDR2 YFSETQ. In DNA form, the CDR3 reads TGCGCCAGCAGCTCCAGGACAGGGAATGGAAAACTGTTTTTT. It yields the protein CASSSRTGNGKLFF.

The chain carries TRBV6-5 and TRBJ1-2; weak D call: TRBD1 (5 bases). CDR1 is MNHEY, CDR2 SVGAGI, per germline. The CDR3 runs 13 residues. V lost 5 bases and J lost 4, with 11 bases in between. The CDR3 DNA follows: TGTGCCAGCAGTAGCAGGGAGGCCTATGGCTACACCTTC. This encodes CASSSREAYGYTF.

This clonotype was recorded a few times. DNA for the CDR3: TGTGCCAGCAGCTCGGACAGAACCAACTATGGCTACACCTTC. Translated: CASSSDRTNYGYTF. The genes are TRBV12-3 or TRBV12-4 and TRBJ1-2, with D perhaps TRBD1 (6 bases). The CDR3 spans 14 residues. Trimming took off 6 bases at V and 2 bases at J, with 13 bases between the two ends.

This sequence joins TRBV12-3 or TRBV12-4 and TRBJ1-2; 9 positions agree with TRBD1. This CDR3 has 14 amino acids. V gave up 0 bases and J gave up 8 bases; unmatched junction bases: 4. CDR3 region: CASSLAGTGRGYTF. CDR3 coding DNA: TGTGCCAGCAGTTTAGCCGGGACAGGGAGGGGCTACACCTTC.

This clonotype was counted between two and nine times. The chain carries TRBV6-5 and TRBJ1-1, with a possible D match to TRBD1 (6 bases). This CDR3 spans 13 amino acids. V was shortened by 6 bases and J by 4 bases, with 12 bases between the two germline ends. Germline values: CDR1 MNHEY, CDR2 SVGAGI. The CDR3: CASRLGGSTEAFF. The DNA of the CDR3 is TGTGCCAGCAGGCTAGGGGGTAGCACTGAAGCTTTCTTT.

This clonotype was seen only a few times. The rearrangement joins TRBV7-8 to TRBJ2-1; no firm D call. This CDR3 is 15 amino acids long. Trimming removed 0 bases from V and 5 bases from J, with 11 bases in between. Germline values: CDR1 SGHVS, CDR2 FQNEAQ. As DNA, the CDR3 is TGTGCCAGCAGCTTAGCGGCAATACCCCACAATGAGCAGTTCTTC. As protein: CASSLAAIPHNEQFF.

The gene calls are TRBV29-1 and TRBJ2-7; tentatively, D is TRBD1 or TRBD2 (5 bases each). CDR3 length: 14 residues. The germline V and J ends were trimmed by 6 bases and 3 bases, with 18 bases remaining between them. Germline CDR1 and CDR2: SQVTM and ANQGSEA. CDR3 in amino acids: CSVGARDKNYEQYF. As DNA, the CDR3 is TGCAGCGTCGGGGCAAGGGATAAAAACTACGAGCAGTACTTC.

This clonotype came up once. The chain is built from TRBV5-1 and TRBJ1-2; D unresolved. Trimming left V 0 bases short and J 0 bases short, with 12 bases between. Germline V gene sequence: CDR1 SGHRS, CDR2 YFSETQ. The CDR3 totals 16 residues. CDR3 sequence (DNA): TGCGCCAGCAGCTTGGAGTCAGTTCCCCCTAACTATGGCTACACCTTC. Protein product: CASSLESVPPNYGYTF.

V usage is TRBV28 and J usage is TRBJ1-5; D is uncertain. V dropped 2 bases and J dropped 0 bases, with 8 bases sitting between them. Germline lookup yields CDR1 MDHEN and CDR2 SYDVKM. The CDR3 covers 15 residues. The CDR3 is CASSLPQFSNQPQHF. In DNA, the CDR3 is TGTGCCAGCAGTTTACCACAGTTTAGCAATCAGCCCCAGCATTTT.

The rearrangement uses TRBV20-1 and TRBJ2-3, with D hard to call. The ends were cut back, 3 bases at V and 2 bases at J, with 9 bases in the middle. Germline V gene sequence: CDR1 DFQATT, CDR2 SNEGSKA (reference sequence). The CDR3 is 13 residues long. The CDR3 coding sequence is TGCAGTGCTAGGATTCCCACCACAGATACGCAGTATTTT. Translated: CSARIPTTDTQYF.

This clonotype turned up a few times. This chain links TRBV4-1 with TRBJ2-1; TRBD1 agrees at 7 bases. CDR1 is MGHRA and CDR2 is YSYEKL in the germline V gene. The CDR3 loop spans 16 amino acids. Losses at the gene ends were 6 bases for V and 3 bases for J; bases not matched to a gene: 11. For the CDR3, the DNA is TGCGCCAGCAGTGACCCTCCGGACAGGTACTACAATGAGCAGTTCTTC. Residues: CASSDPPDRYYNEQFF.

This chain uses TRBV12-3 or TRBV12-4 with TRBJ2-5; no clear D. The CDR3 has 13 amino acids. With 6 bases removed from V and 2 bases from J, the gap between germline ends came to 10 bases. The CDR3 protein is CASSQTQQETQYF. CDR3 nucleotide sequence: TGTGCCAGCAGCCAGACACAGCAAGAGACCCAGTACTTC.

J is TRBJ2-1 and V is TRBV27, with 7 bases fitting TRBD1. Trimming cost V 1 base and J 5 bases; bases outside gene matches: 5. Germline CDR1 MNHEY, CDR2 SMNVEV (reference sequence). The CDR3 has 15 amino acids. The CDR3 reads CASSLWQGVNNEQFF. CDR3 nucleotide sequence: TGTGCCAGCAGTTTATGGCAGGGGGTTAACAATGAGCAGTTCTTC.

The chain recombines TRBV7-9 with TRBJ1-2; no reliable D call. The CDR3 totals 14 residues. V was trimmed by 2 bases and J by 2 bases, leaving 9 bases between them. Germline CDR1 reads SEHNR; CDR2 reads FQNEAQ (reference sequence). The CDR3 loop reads CASSLLAVNYGYTF. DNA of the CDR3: TGTGCCAGCAGCTTACTAGCTGTAAACTATGGCTACACCTTC. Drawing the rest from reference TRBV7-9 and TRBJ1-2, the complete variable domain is DTGVSQNPRHKITKRGQNVTFRCDPISEHNRLYWYRQTLGQGPEFLTYFQNEAQLEKSRLLSDRFSAERPKGSFSTLEIQRTEQGDSAMYLCASSLLAVNYGYTFGSGTRLTVV.

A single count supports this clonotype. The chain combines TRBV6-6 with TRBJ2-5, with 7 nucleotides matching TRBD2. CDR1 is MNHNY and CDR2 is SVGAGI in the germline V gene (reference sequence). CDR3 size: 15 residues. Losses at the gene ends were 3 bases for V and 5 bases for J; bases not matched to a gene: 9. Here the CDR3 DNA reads TGTGCCAGCAGTTATACGTTACGGGGAGGGGAGACCCAGTACTTC. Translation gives CASSYTLRGGETQYF.

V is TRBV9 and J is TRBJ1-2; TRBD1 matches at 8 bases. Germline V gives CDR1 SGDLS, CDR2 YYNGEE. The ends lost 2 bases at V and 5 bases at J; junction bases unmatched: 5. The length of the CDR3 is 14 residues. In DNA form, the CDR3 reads TGTGCCAGCAGCGTCGAACAGGGGGGGTATGGCTACACCTTC. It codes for CASSVEQGGYGYTF.

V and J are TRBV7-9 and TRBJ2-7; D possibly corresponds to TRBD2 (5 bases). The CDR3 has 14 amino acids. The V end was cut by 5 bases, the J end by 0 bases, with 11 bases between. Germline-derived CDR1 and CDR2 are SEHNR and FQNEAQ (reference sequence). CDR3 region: CASSPSGISYEQYF. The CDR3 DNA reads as TGTGCCAGCAGCCCATCCGGGATCTCCTACGAGCAGTACTTC.

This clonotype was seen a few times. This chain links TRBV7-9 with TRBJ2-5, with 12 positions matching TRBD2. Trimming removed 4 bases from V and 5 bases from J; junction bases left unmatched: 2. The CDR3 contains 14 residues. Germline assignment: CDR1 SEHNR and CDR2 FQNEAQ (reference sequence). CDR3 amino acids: CASSWTSGMETQYF. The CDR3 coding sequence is TGTGCCAGCAGCTGGACTAGCGGGATGGAGACCCAGTACTTC.